This passage covers 2 T cell receptor beta chains from one sample sequenced in a study of Graves' ophthalmopathy and Graves' hyperthyroidism. As the template, RNA transcripts were used to amplify TCR beta CDR3 regions. An opening RT-PCR round employed HTBI primers and preceded a second-round multiplex PCR. TCRdb re-called the multiplex PCR reads with MiXCR, one entry per CDR3 protein. The data hold about 740,000 distinct CDR3 sequences, with approximately 40% observed a single time. The sequencing input was peripheral blood. These receptors were taken from an adult man with Graves' ophthalmopathy.

The gene calls are TRBV7-9 and TRBJ2-7; the match to TRBD2 covers 13 bases. The V gene's germline CDR1 is SEHNR and CDR2 FQNEAQ (reference sequence). The CDR3 has 17 amino acids. J gave up 1 base and V 4 bases, and 7 bases lay outside the gene matches. The CDR3 sequence is CASSSLAGGGYSYEQYF. In DNA form, the CDR3 reads TGTGCCAGCAGCTCACTAGCGGGAGGGGGGTATTCCTACGAGCAGTACTTC. Full variable domain (rest looked up from reference TRBV7-9 and TRBJ2-7): DTGVSQNPRHKITKRGQNVTFRCDPISEHNRLYWYRQTLGQGPEFLTYFQNEAQLEKSRLLSDRFSAERPKGSFSTLEIQRTEQGDSAMYLCASSSLAGGGYSYEQYFGPGTRLTVT.

The V and J genes are TRBV7-9 and TRBJ2-5; 8 nucleotides agree with TRBD2. The ends lost 3 bases at V and 1 base at J; junction bases unmatched: 4. The CDR3 length is 15 residues. Per germline, CDR1 SEHNR and CDR2 FQNEAQ (reference sequence). CDR3 region: CASSLPGGAQETQYF. CDR3 nucleotide sequence: TGTGCCAGCAGCTTGCCGGGGGGGGCCCAAGAGACCCAGTACTTC.